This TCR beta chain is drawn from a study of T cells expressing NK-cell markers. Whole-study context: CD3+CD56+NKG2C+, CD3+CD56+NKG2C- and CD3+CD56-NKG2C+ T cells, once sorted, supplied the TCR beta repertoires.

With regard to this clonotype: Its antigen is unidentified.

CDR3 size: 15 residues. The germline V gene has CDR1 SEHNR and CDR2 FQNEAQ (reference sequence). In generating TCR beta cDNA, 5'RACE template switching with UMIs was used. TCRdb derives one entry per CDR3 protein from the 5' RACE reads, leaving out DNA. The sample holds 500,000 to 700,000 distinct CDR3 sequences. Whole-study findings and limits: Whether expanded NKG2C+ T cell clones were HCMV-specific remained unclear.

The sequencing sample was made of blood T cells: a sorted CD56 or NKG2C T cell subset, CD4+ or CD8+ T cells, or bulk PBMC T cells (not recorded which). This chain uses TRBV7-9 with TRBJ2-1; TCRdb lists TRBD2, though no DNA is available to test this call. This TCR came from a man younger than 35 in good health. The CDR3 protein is CASTRGGSSYNEQFF. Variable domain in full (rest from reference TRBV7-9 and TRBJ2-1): DTGVSQNPRHKITKRGQNVTFRCDPISEHNRLYWYRQTLGQGPEFLTYFQNEAQLEKSRLLSDRFSAERPKGSFSTLEIQRTEQGDSAMYLCASTRGGSSYNEQFFGPGTRLTVL.